The entry below gives a single TCR beta chain sequence along with its context. As yet, its antigen is unknown. Measured with immunoSEQ multiplex PCR; TCRdb has only the in-frame clones, and not every one. This table holds roughly 110,000 clones, around 93% found once. V shed 4 bases and J 0 bases; nucleotides not matched to a gene: 2. Per the germline V gene, CDR1 is SGHNT and CDR2 is YENEEA. CDR3 length: 16 amino acids. This record comes from a study of OX40 agonist ivuxolimab in advanced cancers. Study-level points and caveats: Low levels of normalized T-cell clonal expansion also appeared in some nonresponders.

The rearrangement links TRBV11-3 to TRBJ2-3; 12 nucleotides match TRBD2. Sequences were derived from CD4+ or CD8+ T cells sorted from blood, sampled in a trial of the OX40 agonist ivuxolimab. The TCR comes from an adult with an advanced solid tumor such as melanoma, head and neck, liver or kidney cancer. DNA of the CDR3: TGTGCCAGCAGCTCCGGGACTAGCGGGAGCACAGATACGCAGTATTTT. It codes for CASSSGTSGSTDTQYF.